The clone carrying this T cell receptor beta chain has just a few counts. Its antigen is still unknown. The sample originates from a study of T cells in Graves' hyperthyroidism and ophthalmopathy. About the research overall: Blood from the periphery was taken at initial diagnosis, before any treatment.

From RNA transcripts, TCR beta CDR3 regions were amplified. First-round RT-PCR with HTBI primers amplified the TCR CDR3 region. Using its own MiXCR run on the multiplex PCR reads, TCRdb lists one record per CDR3 protein. The repertoire holds about 480,000 distinct CDR3 sequences, with 22% as singletons. Overall study results and limits: Ophthalmopathy stood apart from stable hyperthyroidism in a 13 V-J model.

Pregnant or lactating patients were excluded, as were those with uncontrolled infection or other autoimmune disease. Based on clinical symptoms, serum thyroxine and TRAb, thyroid ultrasound and orbital computed tomography, diagnoses were reached. Sequencing input: blood. The TCR sequence derives from a woman in her seventies with Graves' ophthalmopathy.

CDR3: CASSSTSGKGTGELFF. The CDR3 DNA follows: TGTGCCAGCAGCTCGACTAGCGGGAAGGGGACCGGGGAGCTGTTTTTT. This chain uses TRBV7-9 with TRBJ2-2; TRBD2 agrees at 11 bases. CDR1 is SEHNR and CDR2 is FQNEAQ in the germline V gene (reference sequence). V lost 4 bases to trimming and J lost 5 bases; unmatched junction nucleotides: 6. CDR3 size: 16 residues.